These 29 T cell receptor beta chains share one sample of origin, sequenced in a study of human T cells and chemical hapten exposure. The sample's time point: patch test 3, about 24 weeks after DPC sensitization. Treatment reported: therapeutic diphenylcyclopropenone sensitization with weekly scalp DPC. TCRdb re-called the RACE reads with MiXCR, one entry per CDR3 protein. The repertoire holds over 55,000 distinct CDR3 sequences, with roughly 11% as singletons. The sequenced sample was whole blood, obtained in connection with sensitization to the hapten diphenylcyclopropenone (DPC). Every receptor here comes from a woman between 50 and 59 years old with alopecia areata. Some clones in this sample may be carry-over from other donors' samples.

This clonotype was counted many times. CDR3 coding DNA: TGCAGCGTTCCTTCGTCCACGAACACTGAAGCTTTCTTT. It is translated as CSVPSSTNTEAFF. J is TRBJ1-1 and V is TRBV29-1; D unresolved. In germline, CDR1 is SQVTM, CDR2 ANQGSEA. This CDR3 comprises 13 residues. Trimming took 5 bases from V and 1 from J, leaving 11 bases between them.

This clonotype has only a few counts. The gene calls are TRBV3-1 and TRBJ2-3; the D gene could be TRBD1 or TRBD2 (5 bases each). Germline values: CDR1 LGHDT, CDR2 YNNKEL (reference sequence). V lost 4 bases and J 2 bases, leaving 22 bases between the germline ends. The CDR3 contains 18 residues. The CDR3 loop is CASSPSPHRGPVTDTQYF. Here the CDR3 DNA reads TGTGCCAGCAGCCCCAGCCCCCATCGGGGCCCGGTCACAGATACGCAGTATTTT.

This clonotype has ten or more counts. V and J are TRBV6-5 and TRBJ2-5; TRBD2 might be the D (6 bases). The CDR3 extends over 18 amino acids. Germline values: CDR1 MNHEY, CDR2 SVGAGI. Deletions cut 0 bases from V and 7 bases from J, with 24 bases between. The CDR3 nucleotides read TGTGCCAGCAGTTACTCGAGTCCGGGACTCCAAACCGGAGGGACCCAGTACTTC. It yields the protein CASSYSSPGLQTGGTQYF.

The genes are TRBV4-2 and TRBJ2-7; 11 bases are shared with TRBD2. CDR3 size: 15 residues. Germline CDR1 is LGHNA and CDR2 is YNFKEQ. With 3 bases clipped from V and 2 bases from J, the junction kept 3 bases outside the gene matches. CDR3 sequence reads: CASSQATSGTYEQYF. CDR3 nucleotide sequence: TGTGCCAGCAGCCAGGCGACTAGCGGGACCTACGAGCAGTACTTC.

In its sample, this clonotype was seen a few times. The chain combines TRBV5-1 with TRBJ2-3; D remains unclear. The V gene lost 2 bases and the J gene lost 2 bases, with 9 bases spanning the gap. The germline V gene has CDR1 SGHRS and CDR2 YFSETQ. The CDR3 is 14 residues long. In DNA form, the CDR3 reads TGCGCCAGCAGCTTCCAGGATTACACAGATACGCAGTATTTT. As protein: CASSFQDYTDTQYF.

This clonotype has at least ten counts. The chain joins TRBV2 to TRBJ1-5; TRBD1 agrees at 8 bases. Germline V CDR1 and CDR2: SNHLY, FYNNEI. This CDR3 spans 15 amino acids. V lost 5 bases, J lost 6 bases, and 9 bases stayed unmatched. The CDR3 is CASSPQGAGGQPQHF. The CDR3 region has the DNA TGTGCCAGCAGTCCTCAGGGGGCAGGTGGTCAGCCCCAGCATTTT. The entire variable domain, with the rest obtained from reference TRBV2 and TRBJ1-5, is as follows: EPEVTQTPSHQVTQMGQEVILRCVPISNHLYFYWYRQILGQKVEFLVSFYNNEISEKSEIFDDQFSVERPDGSNFTLKIRSTKLEDSAMYFCASSPQGAGGQPQHFGDGTRLSIL.

The gene calls are TRBV29-1 and TRBJ1-1, with unresolved D. The germline gives CDR1 SQVTM, CDR2 ANQGSEA. The CDR3 loop spans 12 amino acids. V lost 7 bases and J lost 0, with 9 bases in between. The CDR3 DNA is TGCAGCGCGGGCAGGATGAACACTGAAGCTTTCTTT. It encodes CSAGRMNTEAFF.

DNA of the CDR3: TGTGCCAGCAGTGAAGGGCACTGGACGGCAGTGGCAGCCGGGTCCTACAATGAGCAGTTCTTC. Protein: CASSEGHWTAVAAGSYNEQFF. V and J are TRBV6-1 and TRBJ2-1; no clear D. CDR1 is MNHNS, CDR2 SASEGT, per germline. V was pared by 1 base and J by 1 base, with 26 bases between. The CDR3 is 21 residues long.

Details on this clonotype: Given a much more abundant clone one base away, this may be a read error. The chain's CDR3 is CASSYPNTRGGPSPLHF. The CDR3 DNA sequence: TGTGCCAGCAGTTACCCGAATACGCGGGGAGGTCCTTCACCCCTCCACTTT. The chain couples TRBV6-2 or TRBV6-3 to TRBJ1-6; no clear D gene. The V gene's germline CDR1 is MNHEY and CDR2 SVGEGT. The CDR3 sequence is 17 residues long. Between the trimmed V and J ends, which lost 2 bases and 9 bases, there was a span of 20 bases.

This clonotype was picked up many times. The chain employs TRBV29-1 and TRBJ2-5, with 9 bases aligning to TRBD1. The germline V gene encodes CDR1 SQVTM and CDR2 ANQGSEA. The V gene end was trimmed by 7 bases and the J gene end by 5 bases; junction bases not matched to a gene: 14. The CDR3 is 15 residues long. The CDR3 loop is CSASNRYRGHETQYF. Written as DNA, the CDR3 is TGCAGCGCATCGAACAGATACAGGGGGCACGAGACCCAGTACTTC.

This clonotype appeared many times. The chain recombines TRBV28 with TRBJ1-4; D might be TRBD1 (5 bases). From germline, CDR1 is MDHEN and CDR2 SYDVKM. The CDR3 spans 14 residues. V was trimmed by 6 bases and J by 7 bases, leaving 15 bases between them. CDR3 DNA sequence: TGTGCCAGCAGACCCCGAGGGGCGCGTGAAAAACTGTTTTTT. Amino acids: CASRPRGAREKLFF.

This clonotype was recorded at least ten times. This chain connects TRBV12-3 or TRBV12-4 to TRBJ2-7, with D maybe TRBD1 (6 bases). Deletions cut 6 bases from V and 5 bases from J, with 14 bases between. This CDR3 is built from 13 residues. CDR3 loop: CASSLTGFDEQYF. The CDR3 nucleotides are TGTGCCAGCAGCCTTACAGGGTTCGACGAGCAGTACTTC.

This clonotype turned up a few times. The chain is built from TRBV6-5 and TRBJ1-5; the match to TRBD1 covers 10 bases. The germline CDR1 and CDR2 sequences are MNHEY and SVGAGI. The CDR3 has 14 residues. Germline trimming cut 2 bases from V and 9 bases from J; bases unmatched to any gene: 4. This chain's CDR3 is CASSYRTGGTPQHF. Written as DNA, the CDR3 is TGTGCCAGCAGTTACAGGACAGGGGGAACGCCCCAGCATTTT.

This clonotype was found many times. The chain combines TRBV6-6 with TRBJ1-5; D gene ambiguous. Germline CDR1 is MNHNY and CDR2 is SVGAGI (reference sequence). There are 16 residues in the CDR3. Trimming removed 8 bases at V and 4 bases at J, with 21 bases between. CDR3 DNA sequence: TGTGCCAGCCAATCGTTAAGTCTGAACCTAAATCAGCCCCAGCATTTT. Translated: CASQSLSLNLNQPQHF.

The chain is built from TRBV6-5 and TRBJ2-3, with D hard to call. The CDR3 runs to 16 residues. V was clipped by 0 bases and J by 6 bases, with 16 bases between them. Per the germline V gene, CDR1 is MNHEY and CDR2 is SVGAGI. The CDR3 reads CASSYSKRKPADTQYF. CDR3 coding DNA: TGTGCCAGCAGTTACTCGAAGCGAAAGCCGGCGGATACGCAGTATTTT.

This clonotype occurred many times. The chain combines TRBV18 with TRBJ1-2, with 9 bases that match TRBD1. Germline V gives CDR1 KGHSH, CDR2 LQKENI. The CDR3 contains 17 residues. V lost 3 bases and J lost 3; bases outside the gene matches: 11. CDR3 residues: CASSPLEQGASDYGYTF. Written as DNA, the CDR3 is TGTGCCAGCTCACCCTTAGAACAGGGGGCTTCTGACTATGGCTACACCTTC.

The rearrangement joins TRBV6-1 to TRBJ1-3, with 7 bases matching TRBD1. This CDR3 has 17 residues. The ends lost 5 bases at V and 1 base at J; junction bases unmatched: 11. The germline V gene encodes CDR1 MNHNS and CDR2 SASEGT. The CDR3 loop is CASSPRQGWISGNTIYF. As DNA, the CDR3 is TGTGCCAGCAGTCCGCGACAGGGTTGGATTTCTGGAAACACCATATATTTT.

At least ten counts were recorded for this clonotype. The V call is TRBV29-1, the J call TRBJ2-1, with a tentative D call TRBD2 (5 bases). V was shortened by 5 bases and J by 4 bases, with 12 bases between the two germline ends. Germline V CDR1 and CDR2: SQVTM, ANQGSEA. There are 13 residues in the CDR3. The DNA for the CDR3 is TGCAGCGTTCAGAGCGGACCTTACAATGAGCAGTTCTTC. Translation gives CSVQSGPYNEQFF.

The chain joins TRBV4-2 to TRBJ2-5; D call uncertain. The CDR3 contains 14 residues. Germline assignment: CDR1 LGHNA and CDR2 YNFKEQ. V dropped 1 base and J dropped 4 bases, with 10 bases sitting between them. CDR3: CASSQVAGPETQYF. The DNA of the CDR3 is TGTGCCAGCAGCCAAGTAGCCGGACCAGAGACCCAGTACTTC.

This clonotype was detected ten times or more. The V gene is TRBV18, the J gene TRBJ1-1; D uncertain. CDR3 length: 11 amino acids. Germline V gene sequence: CDR1 KGHSH, CDR2 LQKENI. The V end was cut by 2 bases, the J end by 5 bases, with 3 bases between. As DNA, the CDR3 is TGTGCCAGCTCACCAAATACTGAAGCTTTCTTT. This sequence encodes CASSPNTEAFF.

This clonotype was counted at least ten times. V usage is TRBV12-3 or TRBV12-4 and J usage is TRBJ2-3; D ambiguous. The CDR3 is made up of 11 amino acids. V was clipped by 6 bases and J by 6 bases, with 7 bases between them. CDR3 nucleotides: TGTGCCAGCAGCTTCGGCGATACGCAGTATTTT. This translates into CASSFGDTQYF.

This clonotype showed up just a few times. The chain uses TRBV7-2 and TRBJ2-4, with 8 bases that match TRBD2. The trim removed 4 bases at V and 5 bases at J, leaving 7 bases unmatched. CDR1 and CDR2 (germline): SGHTA, FQGNSA. The CDR3 covers 15 residues. CDR3 residues: CASSSAGGPQNIQYF. The CDR3 bases are TGTGCCAGCAGCTCGGCGGGGGGACCCCAAAACATTCAGTACTTC.

This clonotype was seen ten or more times. The chain joins TRBV6-5 to TRBJ1-3; D is undetermined. CDR3 size: 15 residues. Germline V gene data show CDR1 as MNHEY and CDR2 as SVGAGI. V gave up 0 bases and J gave up 4 bases, with 10 bases separating them. CDR3 sequence reads: CASSYSSRRGNTIYF. Here the CDR3 DNA reads TGTGCCAGCAGTTACTCCAGCAGGAGGGGAAACACCATATATTTT.

Remarks on this clonotype: A much larger clone is a single base away; this may be a read error. This chain connects TRBV29-1 to TRBJ1-2; D may be TRBD1 (6 bases). Trimming took 4 bases from V and 6 from J, leaving 15 bases between them. The CDR3 has 13 amino acids. Per the germline V gene, CDR1 is SQVTM and CDR2 is ANQGSEA. CDR3 DNA sequence: TGCAGCGTTGGTCGGCAGGGGAGGAATGGCTACACCTTC. This sequence encodes CSVGRQGRNGYTF. The variable domain in full, completed from reference TRBV29-1 and TRBJ1-2, reads SAVISQKPSRDICQRGTSLTIQCQVDSQVTMMFWYRQQPGQSLTLIATANQGSEATYESGFVIDKFPISRPNLTFSTLTVSNMSPEDSSIYLCSVGRQGRNGYTFGSGTRLTVV.

This clonotype was observed at least ten times. The rearrangement joins TRBV11-2 to TRBJ2-2, with D tentatively TRBD2 (7 bases). This CDR3 is 15 amino acids long. Germline CDR1 reads SGHAT; CDR2 reads FQNNGV. The V end lost 5 bases, the J end lost 4 bases, and 14 bases lay between the germline ends. CDR3 nucleotide sequence: TGTGCCAGCAGCCCTATCGGGGGGCCCACCGGGGAGCTGTTTTTT. Encoded protein: CASSPIGGPTGELFF.

This clonotype was seen ten or more times. The rearrangement uses TRBV11-3 and TRBJ2-1; TRBD2 agrees at 11 bases. Germline assignment: CDR1 SGHNT and CDR2 YENEEA. V dropped 3 bases and J dropped 3; count of bases not matched to a gene: 1. The CDR3 has 15 amino acids. The CDR3 DNA follows: TGTGCCAGCAGCTTTACTAGCGGGGGCTACAATGAGCAGTTCTTC. It codes for CASSFTSGGYNEQFF.

The chain employs TRBV11-2 and TRBJ2-7, with TRBD2 matching 14 bases. With V trimmed by 4 bases and J by 13 bases, 6 bases remained unmatched. The CDR3 runs to 13 residues. Germline V gene lookup returns CDR1 SGHAT and CDR2 FQNNGV. The CDR3 loop is CASSYGTSGSPYF. CDR3 nucleotides: TGTGCCAGCAGCTACGGGACTAGCGGGAGCCCCTACTTC.

Many counts were recorded for this clonotype. J is TRBJ1-2 and V is TRBV18; TRBD1 might be the D (5 bases). Trimming pared 3 bases from V and 5 bases from J, leaving 10 bases between. The CDR3 covers 13 residues. Germline loops: CDR1 KGHSH, CDR2 LQKENI. CDR3 amino acids: CASSPGESYGYTF. In nucleotides, the CDR3 is TGTGCCAGCTCACCGGGGGAGAGTTATGGCTACACCTTC. The full variable domain, its missing parts supplied by reference TRBV18 and TRBJ1-2, is NAGVMQNPRHLVRRRGQEARLRCSPMKGHSHVYWYRQLPEEGLKFMVYLQKENIIDESGMPKERFSAEFPKEGPSILRIQQVVRGDSAAYFCASSPGESYGYTFGSGTRLTVV.

As for this clonotype: At one end the junction does not follow the germline gene, possibly because of a read error. The chain couples TRBV5-5 to TRBJ1-1, with D maybe TRBD1 (5 bases). This CDR3 region has 14 residues. Germline values: CDR1 SGHKS, CDR2 YYEKEE (reference sequence). The CDR3 DNA is TGTGCCAGCAGCTTGGGACAGCCGAACACTGGAGCTTTCTTT. It codes for CASSLGQPNTGAFF.